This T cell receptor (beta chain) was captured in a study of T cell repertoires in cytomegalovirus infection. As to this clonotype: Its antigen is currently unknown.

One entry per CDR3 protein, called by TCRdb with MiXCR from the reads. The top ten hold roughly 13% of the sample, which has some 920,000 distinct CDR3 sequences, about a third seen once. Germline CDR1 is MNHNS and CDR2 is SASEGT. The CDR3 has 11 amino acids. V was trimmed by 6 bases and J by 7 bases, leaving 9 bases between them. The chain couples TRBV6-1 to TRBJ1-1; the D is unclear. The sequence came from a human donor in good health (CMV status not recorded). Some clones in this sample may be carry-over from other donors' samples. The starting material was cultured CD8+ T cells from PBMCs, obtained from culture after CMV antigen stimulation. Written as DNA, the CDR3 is TGTGCCAGCAGGAACGGGGTTGAAGCTTTCTTT. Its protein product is CASRNGVEAFF.